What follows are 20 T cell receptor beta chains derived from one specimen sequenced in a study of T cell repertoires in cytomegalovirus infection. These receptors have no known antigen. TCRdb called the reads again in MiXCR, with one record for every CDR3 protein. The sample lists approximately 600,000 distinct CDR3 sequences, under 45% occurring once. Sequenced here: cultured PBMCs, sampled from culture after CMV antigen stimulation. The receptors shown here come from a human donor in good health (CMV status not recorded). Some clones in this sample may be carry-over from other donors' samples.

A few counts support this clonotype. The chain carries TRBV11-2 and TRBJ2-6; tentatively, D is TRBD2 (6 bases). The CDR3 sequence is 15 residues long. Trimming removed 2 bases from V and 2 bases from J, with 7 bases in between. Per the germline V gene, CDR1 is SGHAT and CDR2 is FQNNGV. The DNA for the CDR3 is TGTGCCAGCAGCTTAACGGGAGCTGGGGCCAACGTCCTGACTTTC. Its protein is CASSLTGAGANVLTF. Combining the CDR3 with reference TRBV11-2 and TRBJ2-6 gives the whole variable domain EAGVAQSPRYKIIEKRQSVAFWCNPISGHATLYWYQQILGQGPKLLIQFQNNGVVDDSQLPKDRFSAERLKGVDSTLKIQPAKLEDSAVYLCASSLTGAGANVLTFGAGSRLTVL.

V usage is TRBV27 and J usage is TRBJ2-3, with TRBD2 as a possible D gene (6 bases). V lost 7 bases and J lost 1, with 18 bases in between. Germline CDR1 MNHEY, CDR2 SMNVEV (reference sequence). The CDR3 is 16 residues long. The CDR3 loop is CASTSWGTAGTDTQYF. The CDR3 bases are TGTGCCAGCACCTCGTGGGGGACTGCGGGCACAGATACGCAGTATTTT.

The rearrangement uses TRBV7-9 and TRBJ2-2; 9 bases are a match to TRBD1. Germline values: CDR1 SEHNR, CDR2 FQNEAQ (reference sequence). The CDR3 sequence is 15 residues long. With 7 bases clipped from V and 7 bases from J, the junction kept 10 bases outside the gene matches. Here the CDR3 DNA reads TGTGCCAGCACGTGGGGGACAGGGCCCGGCGGGGAGCTGTTTTTT. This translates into CASTWGTGPGGELFF.

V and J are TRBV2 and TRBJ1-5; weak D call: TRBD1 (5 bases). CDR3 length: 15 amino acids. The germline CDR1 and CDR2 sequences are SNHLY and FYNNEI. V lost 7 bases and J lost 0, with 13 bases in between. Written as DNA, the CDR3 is TGTGCCAGCACCCAGGGAGAGATTAGCAATCAGCCCCAGCATTTT. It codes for CASTQGEISNQPQHF.

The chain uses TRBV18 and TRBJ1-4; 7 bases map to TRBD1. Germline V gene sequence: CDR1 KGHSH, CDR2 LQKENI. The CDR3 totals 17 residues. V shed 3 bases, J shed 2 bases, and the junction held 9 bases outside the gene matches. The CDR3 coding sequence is TGTGCCAGCTCACCGTCCCAACAGGGGTCCACTAATGAAAAACTGTTTTTT. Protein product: CASSPSQQGSTNEKLFF.

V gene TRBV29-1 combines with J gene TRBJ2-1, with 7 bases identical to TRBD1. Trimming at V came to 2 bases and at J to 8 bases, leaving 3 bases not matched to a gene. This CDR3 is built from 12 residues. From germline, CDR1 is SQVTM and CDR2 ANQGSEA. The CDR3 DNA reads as TGCAGCGTTGAAAGAACAGGGGATGAGCAGTTCTTC. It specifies CSVERTGDEQFF.

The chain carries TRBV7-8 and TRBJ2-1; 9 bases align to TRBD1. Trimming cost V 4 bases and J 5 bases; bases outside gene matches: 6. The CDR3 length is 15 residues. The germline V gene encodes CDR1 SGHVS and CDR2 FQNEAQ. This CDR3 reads CASSSWDRADNEQFF. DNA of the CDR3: TGTGCCAGCAGCTCATGGGACAGGGCGGACAATGAGCAGTTCTTC.

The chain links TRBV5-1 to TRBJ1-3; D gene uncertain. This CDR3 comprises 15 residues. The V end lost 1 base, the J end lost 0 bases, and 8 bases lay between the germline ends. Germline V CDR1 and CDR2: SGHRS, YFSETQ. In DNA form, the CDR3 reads TGCGCCAGCAGCTTGACTTTCTCCTCTGGAAACACCATATATTTT. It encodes CASSLTFSSGNTIYF.

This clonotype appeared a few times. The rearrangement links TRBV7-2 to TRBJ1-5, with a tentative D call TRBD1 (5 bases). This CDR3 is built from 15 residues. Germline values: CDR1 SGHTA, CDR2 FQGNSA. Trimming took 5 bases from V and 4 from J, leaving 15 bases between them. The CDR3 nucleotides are TGTGCCAGCAGCCTAGGGGCGGCAAATAATCAGCCCCAGCATTTT. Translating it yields CASSLGAANNQPQHF.

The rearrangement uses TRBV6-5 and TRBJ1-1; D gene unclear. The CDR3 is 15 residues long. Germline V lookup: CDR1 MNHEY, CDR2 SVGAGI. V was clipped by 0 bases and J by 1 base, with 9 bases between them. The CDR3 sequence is CASSYSARGNTEAFF. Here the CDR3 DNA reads TGTGCCAGCAGTTACTCGGCGCGGGGGAACACTGAAGCTTTCTTT.

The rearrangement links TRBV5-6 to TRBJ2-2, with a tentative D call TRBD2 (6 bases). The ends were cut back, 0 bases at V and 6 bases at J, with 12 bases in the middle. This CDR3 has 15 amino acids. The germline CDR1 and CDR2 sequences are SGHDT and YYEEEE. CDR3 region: CASSLDGRVPGELFF. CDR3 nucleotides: TGTGCCAGCAGCTTGGACGGGAGAGTCCCCGGGGAGCTGTTTTTT.

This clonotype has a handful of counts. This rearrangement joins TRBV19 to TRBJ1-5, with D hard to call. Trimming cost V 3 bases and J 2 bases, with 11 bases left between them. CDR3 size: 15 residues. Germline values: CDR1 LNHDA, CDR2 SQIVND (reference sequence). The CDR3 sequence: CASSITGLGNQPQHF. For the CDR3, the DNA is TGTGCCAGTAGTATTACGGGGTTGGGCAATCAGCCCCAGCATTTT.

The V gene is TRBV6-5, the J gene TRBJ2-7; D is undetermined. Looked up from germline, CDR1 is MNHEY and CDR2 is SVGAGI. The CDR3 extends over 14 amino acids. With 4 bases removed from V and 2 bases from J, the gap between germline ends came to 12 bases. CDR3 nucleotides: TGTGCCAGCAGTTCCAGAAGCCTGACCTACGAGCAGTACTTC. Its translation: CASSSRSLTYEQYF.

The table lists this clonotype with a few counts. The CDR3 reads CASTDRVNTEAFF. As DNA, the CDR3 is TGTGCCAGCACCGACAGGGTTAACACTGAAGCTTTCTTT. V gene TRBV12-3 or TRBV12-4 combines with J gene TRBJ1-1; 7 positions agree with TRBD1. After removal of 7 bases from V and 2 bases from J, the junction contained 4 bases not matched to a gene. This CDR3 has 13 residues.

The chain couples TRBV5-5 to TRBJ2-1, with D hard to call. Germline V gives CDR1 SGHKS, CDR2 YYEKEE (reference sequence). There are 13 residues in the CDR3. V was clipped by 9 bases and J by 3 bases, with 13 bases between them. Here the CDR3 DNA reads TGTGCCACTCATCAGGCCGGCTACAATGAGCAGTTCTTC. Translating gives CATHQAGYNEQFF.

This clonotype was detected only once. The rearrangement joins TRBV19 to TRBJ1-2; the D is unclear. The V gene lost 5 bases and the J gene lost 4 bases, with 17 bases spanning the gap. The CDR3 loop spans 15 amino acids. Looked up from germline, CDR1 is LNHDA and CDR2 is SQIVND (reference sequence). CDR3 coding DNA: TGTGCCAGTAGTGAGGGAAGGGTAAGGCTCTATGGCTACACCTTC. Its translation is CASSEGRVRLYGYTF.

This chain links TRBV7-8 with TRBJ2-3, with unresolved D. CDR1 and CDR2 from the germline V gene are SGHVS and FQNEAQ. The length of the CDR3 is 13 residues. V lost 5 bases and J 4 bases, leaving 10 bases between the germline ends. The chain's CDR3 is CASSTGPSDTQYF. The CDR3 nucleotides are TGTGCCAGCAGCACCGGTCCTTCAGATACGCAGTATTTT. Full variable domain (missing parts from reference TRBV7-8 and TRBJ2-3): GAGVSQSPRYKVAKRGQDVALRCDPISGHVSLFWYQQALGQGPEFLTYFQNEAQLDKSGLPSDRFFAERPEGSVSTLKIQRTQQEDSAVYLCASSTGPSDTQYFGPGTRLTVL.

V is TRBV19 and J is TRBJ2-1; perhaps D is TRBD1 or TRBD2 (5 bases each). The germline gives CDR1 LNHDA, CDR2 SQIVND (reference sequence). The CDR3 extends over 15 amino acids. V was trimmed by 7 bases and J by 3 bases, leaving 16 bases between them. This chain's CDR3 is CASKQPGTDYNEQFF. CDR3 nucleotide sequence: TGTGCCAGTAAACAACCGGGGACGGACTACAATGAGCAGTTCTTC.

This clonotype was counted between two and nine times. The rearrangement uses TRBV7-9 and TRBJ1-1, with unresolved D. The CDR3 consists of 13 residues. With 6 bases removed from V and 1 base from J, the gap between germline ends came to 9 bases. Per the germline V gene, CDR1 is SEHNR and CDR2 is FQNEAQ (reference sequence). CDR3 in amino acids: CASSIEGNTEAFF. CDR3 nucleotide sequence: TGTGCCAGCAGTATAGAGGGGAACACTGAAGCTTTCTTT.

The CDR3 protein is CASSLLARDQPQHF. CDR3 coding DNA: TGTGCCAGCAGCTTACTGGCGAGGGATCAGCCCCAGCATTTT. The chain couples TRBV7-2 to TRBJ1-5; no definite D call. Trimming took 2 bases from V and 5 from J, leaving 10 bases between them. The CDR3 has 14 residues. CDR1 is SGHTA, CDR2 FQGNSA, per germline.